This is a list of T cell receptor beta chains from one sample in a study of blood T cells in healthy people across ages. TCRdb ran MiXCR on the 5' RACE reads and lists one entry per CDR3 protein. The sample consists of roughly 930,000 distinct CDR3 sequences, roughly 52% of them appearing once. The sequencing input was blood. The source is a man between 25 and 39 years old in good health. Both conserved end residues are part of each CDR3. A D gene is named only where the DNA matches it firmly. Expanded clones are given a class, and other clones once, few, many or no size at all.

J gene: TRBJ2-7; clone size: once; D gene: TRBD2; V gene: TRBV6-2/TRBV6-3; CDR3 protein: CASSYRGLADTYEQYF; CDR3 DNA: TGTGCCAGCAGTTACCGGGGACTAGCGGATACCTACGAGCAGTACTTC
J gene: TRBJ2-1; clone size: -; D gene: -; V gene: TRBV20-1; CDR3 protein: CSANPPASYNEQFF; CDR3 DNA: TGCAGTGCTAACCCCCCCGCAAGTTACAATGAGCAGTTCTTC
J gene: TRBJ1-2; clone size: -; D gene: -; V gene: TRBV7-2; CDR3 protein: CASSPPNGLIYGYTF; CDR3 DNA: TGTGCCAGCAGCCCGCCTAATGGGCTGATCTATGGCTACACCTTC
J gene: TRBJ2-7; clone size: -; D gene: -; V gene: TRBV27; CDR3 protein: CASRGAKNSYEQYF; CDR3 DNA: TGTGCCAGCAGGGGTGCCAAAAACTCCTACGAGCAGTACTTC
J gene: TRBJ1-1; clone size: -; D gene: -; V gene: TRBV12-3/TRBV12-4; CDR3 protein: CASSPWRTEAFF; CDR3 DNA: TGTGCCAGCAGTCCATGGAGGACTGAAGCTTTCTTT
J gene: TRBJ1-4; clone size: -; D gene: TRBD1; V gene: TRBV4-2; CDR3 protein: CASSQGGGQGPEKLFF; CDR3 DNA: TGTGCCAGCAGCCAAGGGGGAGGACAGGGACCTGAAAAACTGTTTTTT
J gene: TRBJ2-3; clone size: -; D gene: TRBD2; V gene: TRBV20-1; CDR3 protein: CSASLAGETDTQYF; CDR3 DNA: TGCAGTGCTTCGCTAGCGGGGGAAACAGATACGCAGTATTTT
J gene: TRBJ2-3; clone size: -; D gene: -; V gene: TRBV29-1; CDR3 protein: CSIRKPGADTQYF; CDR3 DNA: TGCAGCATCAGAAAGCCCGGTGCAGATACGCAGTATTTT
J gene: TRBJ1-1; clone size: few; D gene: TRBD1; V gene: TRBV6-1; CDR3 protein: CASSAGQGGRNTEAFF; CDR3 DNA: TGTGCCAGCAGCGCCGGACAGGGGGGAAGGAACACTGAAGCTTTCTTT
J gene: TRBJ2-7; clone size: -; D gene: TRBD1; V gene: TRBV6-2/TRBV6-3; CDR3 protein: CASSYSPTMRDRGIRTSSYEQYF; CDR3 DNA: TGTGCCAGCAGTTACTCGCCTACCATGAGGGACAGGGGGATAAGGACAAGCTCCTACGAGCAGTACTTC
J gene: TRBJ1-5; clone size: few; D gene: -; V gene: TRBV20-1; CDR3 protein: CSAKVAPNQPQHF; CDR3 DNA: TGCAGTGCTAAGGTCGCCCCGAATCAGCCCCAGCATTTT
J gene: TRBJ2-3; clone size: -; D gene: TRBD2; V gene: TRBV29-1; CDR3 protein: CSVEAGGVPTDTQYF; CDR3 DNA: TGCAGCGTTGAAGCGGGGGGAGTCCCCACAGATACGCAGTATTTT
J gene: TRBJ2-5; clone size: few; D gene: -; V gene: TRBV7-2; CDR3 protein: CASSLAGWQETQYF; CDR3 DNA: TGTGCCAGCAGCTTAGCCGGATGGCAAGAGACCCAGTACTTC
J gene: TRBJ2-5; clone size: -; D gene: -; V gene: TRBV7-9; CDR3 protein: CASSLEGLETQYF; CDR3 DNA: TGTGCCAGCAGCTTAGAAGGGTTGGAGACCCAGTACTTC
J gene: TRBJ2-7; clone size: many; D gene: -; V gene: TRBV29-1; CDR3 protein: CSVEERGQSPFQQYF; CDR3 DNA: TGCAGCGTTGAAGAGCGAGGGCAATCCCCTTTCCAGCAGTACTTC
J gene: TRBJ1-2; clone size: -; D gene: TRBD1; V gene: TRBV6-2/TRBV6-3; CDR3 protein: CASSSTNRGQIYGYTF; CDR3 DNA: TGTGCCAGCAGTTCAACGAACAGGGGGCAGATCTATGGCTACACCTTC
J gene: TRBJ2-5; clone size: many; D gene: TRBD2; V gene: TRBV4-2; CDR3 protein: CASSQDLLAGLTQETQYF; CDR3 DNA: TGTGCCAGCAGCCAAGATCTTCTAGCGGGGCTCACACAAGAGACCCAGTACTTC
J gene: TRBJ2-1; clone size: -; D gene: -; V gene: TRBV12-3/TRBV12-4; CDR3 protein: CASSSSMNEQFF; CDR3 DNA: TGTGCCAGCAGTTCGAGTATGAATGAGCAGTTCTTC
J gene: TRBJ2-7; clone size: once; D gene: TRBD2; V gene: TRBV20-1; CDR3 protein: CSAWLSTSWGLQSSYEQYF; CDR3 DNA: TGCAGTGCTTGGCTATCGACTAGCTGGGGCCTTCAGAGCTCCTACGAGCAGTACTTC
J gene: TRBJ1-1; clone size: -; D gene: -; V gene: TRBV20-1; CDR3 protein: CSALQGFMNTEAFF; CDR3 DNA: TGCAGTGCCCTCCAGGGTTTTATGAACACTGAAGCTTTCTTT
J gene: TRBJ2-7; clone size: many; D gene: -; V gene: TRBV7-2; CDR3 protein: CASRLLAEPNYEQYF; CDR3 DNA: TGTGCCAGCAGACTTCTAGCTGAACCTAACTACGAGCAGTACTTC
J gene: TRBJ1-2; clone size: -; D gene: TRBD1; V gene: TRBV25-1; CDR3 protein: CASSESRQGYYGYTF; CDR3 DNA: TGTGCCAGCAGTGAATCCCGACAGGGTTACTATGGCTACACCTTC
J gene: TRBJ2-1; clone size: few; D gene: -; V gene: TRBV9; CDR3 protein: CASSVVPGDNEQFF; CDR3 DNA: TGTGCCAGCAGCGTAGTACCAGGGGATAATGAGCAGTTCTTC
J gene: TRBJ2-7; clone size: -; D gene: -; V gene: TRBV18; CDR3 protein: CASSSGVAPYEQYF; CDR3 DNA: TGTGCCAGCTCATCCGGGGTAGCCCCCTACGAGCAGTACTTC
J gene: TRBJ2-4; clone size: -; D gene: -; V gene: TRBV7-9; CDR3 protein: CASSVISNEQYF; CDR3 DNA: TGTGCCAGCAGCGTGATTAGCAATGAGCAGTACTTC
J gene: TRBJ1-6; clone size: few; D gene: -; V gene: TRBV21-1; CDR3 protein: CASRHFDRPISPLHF; CDR3 DNA: TGTGCCAGCCGACACTTTGACAGGCCAATATCACCCCTCCACTTT
J gene: TRBJ1-1; clone size: -; D gene: TRBD1; V gene: TRBV4-2; CDR3 protein: CASSQLDRDTEAFF; CDR3 DNA: TGTGCCAGCAGCCAGTTGGACAGGGACACTGAAGCTTTCTTT
J gene: TRBJ2-3; clone size: few; D gene: -; V gene: TRBV4-3; CDR3 protein: CASSQVGSTDTQYF; CDR3 DNA: TGCGCCAGCAGCCAAGTGGGGAGCACAGATACGCAGTATTTT
J gene: TRBJ1-6; clone size: -; D gene: -; V gene: TRBV6-4; CDR3 protein: CASSDLSTGEPLHF; CDR3 DNA: TGTGCCAGCAGTGACCTTTCGACCGGAGAGCCCCTCCACTTT
J gene: TRBJ1-6; clone size: -; D gene: -; V gene: TRBV7-6; CDR3 protein: CASSPGTGRNSPLHF; CDR3 DNA: TGTGCCAGCAGCCCGGGGACGGGGAGGAATTCACCCCTCCACTTT
J gene: TRBJ1-3; clone size: -; D gene: -; V gene: TRBV18; CDR3 protein: CASSPEDNLISGNTIYF; CDR3 DNA: TGTGCCAGCTCACCCGAAGACAACCTCATCTCTGGAAACACCATATATTTT
J gene: TRBJ1-5; clone size: few; D gene: -; V gene: TRBV27; CDR3 protein: CASSLRGLPRSNQPQHF; CDR3 DNA: TGTGCCAGCAGTTTACGGGGACTCCCGAGGAGCAATCAGCCCCAGCATTTT
J gene: TRBJ2-1; clone size: -; D gene: -; V gene: TRBV7-9; CDR3 protein: CASSPRGALSYNEQFF; CDR3 DNA: TGTGCCAGCAGCCCCAGGGGAGCTCTTTCCTACAATGAGCAGTTCTTC
J gene: TRBJ1-1; clone size: -; D gene: TRBD1; V gene: TRBV14; CDR3 protein: CASSLNRGLFAEAFF; CDR3 DNA: TGTGCCAGCAGCCTTAACAGGGGGCTTTTCGCTGAAGCTTTCTTT
J gene: TRBJ2-2; clone size: -; D gene: -; V gene: TRBV7-2; CDR3 protein: CASSTRSGKAGELFF; CDR3 DNA: TGTGCCAGCAGCACCCGTAGCGGCAAAGCGGGGGAGCTGTTTTTT
J gene: TRBJ2-7; clone size: -; D gene: -; V gene: TRBV29-1; CDR3 protein: CSVDLQGGYEQYF; CDR3 DNA: TGCAGCGTTGACTTACAGGGGGGGTACGAGCAGTACTTC
J gene: TRBJ1-2; clone size: -; D gene: -; V gene: TRBV7-2; CDR3 protein: CASSLEVGQNYGYTF; CDR3 DNA: TGTGCCAGCAGCTTAGAGGTCGGCCAGAACTATGGCTACACCTTC
J gene: TRBJ2-1; clone size: few; D gene: -; V gene: TRBV6-5; CDR3 protein: CASSSPSGPGPSYNEQFF; CDR3 DNA: TGTGCCAGCAGTTCCCCCTCGGGCCCAGGGCCCTCCTACAATGAGCAGTTCTTC
J gene: TRBJ2-7; clone size: -; D gene: -; V gene: TRBV7-3; CDR3 protein: CASSPGSARPQYF; CDR3 DNA: TGTGCCAGCAGCCCCGGGAGCGCTCGTCCGCAGTACTTC
J gene: TRBJ2-2; clone size: -; D gene: -; V gene: TRBV4-2; CDR3 protein: CASSQGDWTPNTGELFF; CDR3 DNA: TGTGCCAGCAGCCAGGGCGACTGGACACCGAACACCGGGGAGCTGTTTTTT
J gene: TRBJ2-1; clone size: -; D gene: TRBD2; V gene: TRBV9; CDR3 protein: CASSPGTSGGAYEQFF; CDR3 DNA: TGTGCCAGCAGCCCCGGGACTAGCGGGGGGGCGTATGAGCAGTTCTTC
J gene: TRBJ1-2; clone size: few; D gene: -; V gene: TRBV29-1; CDR3 protein: CSVEARDKLRHYGYTF; CDR3 DNA: TGCAGCGTTGAAGCCCGGGACAAACTGCGTCACTATGGCTACACCTTC
J gene: TRBJ2-7; clone size: few; D gene: -; V gene: TRBV3-1; CDR3 protein: CASSPTSSGWGYEQYF; CDR3 DNA: TGTGCCAGCAGCCCTACAAGTTCGGGCTGGGGCTACGAGCAGTACTTC
J gene: TRBJ2-7; clone size: -; D gene: TRBD2; V gene: TRBV20-1; CDR3 protein: CNARDPAGGPGGYEQYF; CDR3 DNA: TGCAATGCTAGAGATCCAGCGGGGGGGCCTGGTGGTTACGAGCAGTACTTC
J gene: TRBJ1-6; clone size: -; D gene: TRBD1; V gene: TRBV4-3; CDR3 protein: CASSRGQGAPSGNSPLHF; CDR3 DNA: TGCGCCAGCAGCCGAGGACAGGGGGCTCCCAGCGGTAATTCACCTCTCCACTTT
J gene: TRBJ2-5; clone size: -; D gene: -; V gene: TRBV3-1; CDR3 protein: CASTKRRGQVKETQYF; CDR3 DNA: TGTGCCAGCACCAAACGACGGGGACAAGTGAAAGAGACCCAGTACTTC
J gene: TRBJ1-4; clone size: few; D gene: -; V gene: TRBV5-1; CDR3 protein: CASSSNREKLFF; CDR3 DNA: TGCGCCAGCAGCTCCAACAGGGAAAAACTGTTTTTT
J gene: TRBJ2-1; clone size: -; D gene: -; V gene: TRBV3-1; CDR3 protein: CASSQVQGFPESDEQFF; CDR3 DNA: TGTGCCAGCAGCCAAGTTCAGGGGTTCCCGGAAAGCGATGAGCAGTTCTTC
J gene: TRBJ2-7; clone size: -; D gene: -; V gene: TRBV6-5; CDR3 protein: CASSYETGGAYEQYF; CDR3 DNA: TGTGCCAGCAGTTACGAGACTGGCGGGGCCTACGAGCAGTACTTC
J gene: TRBJ2-7; clone size: -; D gene: -; V gene: TRBV6-5; CDR3 protein: CASSYTPDSSYEQYF; CDR3 DNA: TGTGCCAGCAGTTACACCCCGGACAGTTCCTACGAGCAGTACTTC
J gene: TRBJ2-7; clone size: -; D gene: -; V gene: TRBV5-6; CDR3 protein: CASATHFTDTYEQYF; CDR3 DNA: TGTGCCAGCGCAACCCACTTCACTGATACCTACGAGCAGTACTTC
J gene: TRBJ1-2; clone size: -; D gene: -; V gene: TRBV3-1; CDR3 protein: CASSLDMTNYGYTF; CDR3 DNA: TGTGCCAGCAGCCTAGATATGACTAACTATGGCTACACCTTC
J gene: TRBJ2-1; clone size: -; D gene: -; V gene: TRBV11-2; CDR3 protein: CASSLDGPGAEQFF; CDR3 DNA: TGTGCCAGCAGCTTAGACGGGCCTGGTGCTGAGCAGTTCTTC
J gene: TRBJ2-1; clone size: -; D gene: -; V gene: TRBV4-1; CDR3 protein: CASTRDDTSNEQFF; CDR3 DNA: TGCGCCAGCACCAGGGACGACACTAGCAATGAGCAGTTCTTC
J gene: TRBJ2-7; clone size: many; D gene: TRBD1; V gene: TRBV4-2; CDR3 protein: CASSPQTGSNHEQYF; CDR3 DNA: TGTGCCAGCAGCCCCCAGACAGGGTCAAATCACGAGCAGTACTTC
J gene: TRBJ2-7; clone size: -; D gene: -; V gene: TRBV28; CDR3 protein: CASSPNRYEQYF; CDR3 DNA: TGTGCCAGCAGTCCAAACAGATACGAGCAGTACTTC